These T cell receptor beta chains were read from a single sample in a study of T cell responses to AZD1222 COVID-19 vaccine. Generated by immunoSEQ multiplex PCR, the TCRdb table keeps only in-frame clones and is missing some. The data show approximately 130,000 clones, with over 90% seen just once and more than 0.7% held by the top ten. The sample in question was peripheral blood, obtained on day 0 of AZD1222 vaccination. These receptors were collected from an adult in good health. Both conserved end residues are part of each CDR3. Each record gives: D gene, J gene, V gene, clone size, CDR3 DNA, CDR3 protein. A D gene is named only where the DNA matches it firmly. Clone size is stated in some rows and not others, as once, few, many or a class when expanded.

D: NA; J: TRBJ1-2; V: TRBV11-2; size: NA; DNA: TGTGCCAGCAGCCAAAGAATTGACGTAGTTTATGGCTACACCTTC; CDR3: CASSQRIDVVYGYTF
D: NA; J: TRBJ1-1; V: TRBV7-9; size: medium-sized; DNA: TGTGCCAGCAGCGAAACCGGGCCCGGGGACACTGAAGCTTTCTTT; CDR3: CASSETGPGDTEAFF
D: NA; J: TRBJ2-1; V: TRBV18; size: NA; DNA: TGTGCCAGCTCACCACCGGGGAGCCAGAGCAATGAGCAGTTCTTC; CDR3: CASSPPGSQSNEQFF
D: NA; J: TRBJ2-3; V: TRBV28; size: NA; DNA: TGTGCCAGCAGTTCGCCTAGCACAGATACGCAGTATTTT; CDR3: CASSSPSTDTQYF
D: NA; J: TRBJ1-2; V: TRBV7-9; size: NA; DNA: TGTGCCAGCAGCTTACAGCAGTCCTATGGCTACACCTTC; CDR3: CASSLQQSYGYTF
D: TRBD1; J: TRBJ1-5; V: TRBV15; size: NA; DNA: TGTGCCACCAGCAGGGGACAGGGAGTAGGTCAGCCCCAGCATTTT; CDR3: CATSRGQGVGQPQHF
D: TRBD1; J: TRBJ1-1; V: TRBV5-8; size: NA; DNA: TGTGCCAGCAGCTTATCCAGGACAGGGGGTACTGAAGCTTTCTTT; CDR3: CASSLSRTGGTEAFF
D: NA; J: TRBJ2-2; V: TRBV10-2; size: once; DNA: TGCGCCAGGGGGGACGGAAACACCGGGGAGCTGTTTTTT; CDR3: CARGDGNTGELFF
D: NA; J: TRBJ2-2; V: TRBV10-3; size: NA; DNA: TGTGCCATCAGTGAGCGGAGGGCCGGGGAGCTGTTTTTT; CDR3: CAISERRAGELFF
D: NA; J: TRBJ1-1; V: TRBV7-9; size: NA; DNA: TGTGCCAGCAGCTTAGAGCAGGGTTGGAACACTGAAGCTTTCTTT; CDR3: CASSLEQGWNTEAFF
D: NA; J: TRBJ1-3; V: TRBV2; size: once; DNA: TGTGCCAGCAGAGGGCCCCAGGGTTATGGAAACACCATATATTTT; CDR3: CASRGPQGYGNTIYF
D: TRBD1; J: TRBJ2-1; V: TRBV13; size: NA; DNA: TGTGCCAGCAGCTTAGTCTATTCATCTCAGGTCGGGACAGGGGAATACAATGAGCAGTTCTTC; CDR3: CASSLVYSSQVGTGEYNEQFF
D: NA; J: TRBJ1-2; V: TRBV7-9; size: NA; DNA: TGTGCCAGCACCACCTCGGGTCTTCCGAACTATGGCTACACCTTC; CDR3: CASTTSGLPNYGYTF
D: NA; J: TRBJ1-2; V: TRBV6-5; size: NA; DNA: TGTGCCAGCAGCAACAGGGACGGGTATGGCTACACCTTC; CDR3: CASSNRDGYGYTF
D: NA; J: TRBJ2-3; V: TRBV7-9; size: NA; DNA: TGTGCCAGCAGCTCGGACAAAACAGATACGCAGTATTTT; CDR3: CASSSDKTDTQYF
D: NA; J: TRBJ1-4; V: TRBV29-1; size: once; DNA: TGCAGCGTCCAGATATTGGGTGAAAAACTGTTTTTT; CDR3: CSVQILGEKLFF